This entry is about one T cell receptor beta chain. Antigen: not known. The sample is drawn from a study of blood T cells in healthy people across ages. Study as a whole: Template switching captured about one barcoded beta molecule per two T cells. Study findings and constraints: Diversity of TCR beta per million T cells declined in a roughly linear way with age. Naive and antigen-experienced cells could not be conclusively compared, given unsorted PBMCs.

This CDR3 has 13 amino acids. Germline V gene lookup returns CDR1 ENHRY and CDR2 SYGVKD. Between the trimmed V and J ends, which lost 6 bases and 0 bases, there was a span of 8 bases. Then a second PCR, running roughly 7 to 11 cycles, was carried out with a sample-barcoded 5' primer and a J-beta primer mix. Unique molecular identifiers of 12 random nucleotides labeled each cDNA. TCRdb processed the 5' RACE reads anew with MiXCR; each CDR3 protein has one entry. The sample lists approximately 1.5 million distinct CDR3 sequences, about 42% occurring once. The sequenced material came from blood. V and J are TRBV10-3 and TRBJ1-1; unclear D gene. This sequence was found in a woman aged 18 to 35 in good health. CDR3 in DNA: TGTGCCATCAGGGGCGGGGTGAACACTGAAGCTTTCTTT. Translating it yields CAIRGGVNTEAFF.